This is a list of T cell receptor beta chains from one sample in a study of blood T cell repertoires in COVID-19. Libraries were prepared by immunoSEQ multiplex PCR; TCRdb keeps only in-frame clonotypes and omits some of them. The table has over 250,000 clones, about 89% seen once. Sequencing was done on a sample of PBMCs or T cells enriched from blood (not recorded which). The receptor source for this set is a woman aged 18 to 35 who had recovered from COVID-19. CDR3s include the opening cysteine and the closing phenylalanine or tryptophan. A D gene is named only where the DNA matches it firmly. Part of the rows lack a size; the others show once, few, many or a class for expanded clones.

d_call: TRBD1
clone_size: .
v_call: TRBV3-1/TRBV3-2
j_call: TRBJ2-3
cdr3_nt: TGTGCCAGCAGCCGACAGGGGGCGTGGACAGATACGCAGTATTTT
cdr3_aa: CASSRQGAWTDTQYF

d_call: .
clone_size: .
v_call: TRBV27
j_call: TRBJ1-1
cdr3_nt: TGTGCCAGCAGTTTATTGGGAGGGGTGAACACTGAAGCTTTCTTT
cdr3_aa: CASSLLGGVNTEAFF

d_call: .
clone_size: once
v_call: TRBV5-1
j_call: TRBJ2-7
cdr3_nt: TGCGCCAGCAGCTTGGATGGCAGGACCTACGAGCAGTACTTC
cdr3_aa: CASSLDGRTYEQYF

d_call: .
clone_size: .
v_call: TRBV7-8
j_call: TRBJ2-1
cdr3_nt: TGTGCCAGCAGCATGGGGGGAGCGTTGGGGCAGCAGTTCTTC
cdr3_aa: CASSMGGALGQQFF

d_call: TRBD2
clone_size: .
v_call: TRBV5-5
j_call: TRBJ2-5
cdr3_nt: TGTGCCAGCAGCTTGGTAGAGCTAGCGGGGTATATGAAGACCCAGTACTTC
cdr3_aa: CASSLVELAGYMKTQYF

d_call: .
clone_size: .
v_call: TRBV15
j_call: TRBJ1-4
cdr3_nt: TGTGCCACCAGCAGAGTACGCGGTGGTAATGAAAAACTGTTTTTT
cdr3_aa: CATSRVRGGNEKLFF

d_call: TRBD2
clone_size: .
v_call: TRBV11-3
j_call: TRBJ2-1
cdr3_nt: TGTGCCAGCAGCTGGGGGAACGGGAGGGCCCACAATGAGCAGTTCTTC
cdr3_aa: CASSWGNGRAHNEQFF

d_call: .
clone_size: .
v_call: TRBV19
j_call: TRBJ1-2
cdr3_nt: TGTGCCAGTAGTCACCCAGGTCCGTCCCCCTATGGCTACACCTTC
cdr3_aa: CASSHPGPSPYGYTF

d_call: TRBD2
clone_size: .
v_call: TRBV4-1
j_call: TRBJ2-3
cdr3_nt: TGCGCCAGCAGCCGACCTCCGGGACTAGCGGGACCCTATAGCACAGATACGCAGTATTTT
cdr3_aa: CASSRPPGLAGPYSTDTQYF

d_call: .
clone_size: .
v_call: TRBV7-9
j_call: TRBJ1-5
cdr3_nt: TGTGCCAGCAGCTTAAATCAAAATCAGCCCCAGCATTTT
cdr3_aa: CASSLNQNQPQHF

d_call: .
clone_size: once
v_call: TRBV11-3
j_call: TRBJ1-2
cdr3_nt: TGTGCCAGCAGCTTAGACTTGGACATGACCTTC
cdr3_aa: CASSLDLDMTF

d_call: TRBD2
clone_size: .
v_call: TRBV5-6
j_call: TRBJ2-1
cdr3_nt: TGTGCCAGCAGCACTCCAGCGGGAGGGGTAATAAATGAGCAGTTCTTC
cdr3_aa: CASSTPAGGVINEQFF

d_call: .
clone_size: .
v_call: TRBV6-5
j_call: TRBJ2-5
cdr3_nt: TGTGCCAGCAGTCGAGGGTGGGAGACCCAGTACTTC
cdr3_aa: CASSRGWETQYF

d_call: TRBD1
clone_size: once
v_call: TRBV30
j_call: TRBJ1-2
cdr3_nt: TGTGCCTGGAGGATGCCGGGACAGGGTGCCAGAGTTCGCTATGGCTACACCTTC
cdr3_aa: CAWRMPGQGARVRYGYTF

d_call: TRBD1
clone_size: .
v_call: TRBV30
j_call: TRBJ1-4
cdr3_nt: TGTGCCTGGAGTGGGGACAGGTCTAATGAAAAACTGTTTTTT
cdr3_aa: CAWSGDRSNEKLFF

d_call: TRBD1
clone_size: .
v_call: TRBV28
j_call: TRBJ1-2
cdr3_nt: TGTGCCAGCAGTTCCTTCGACAGGGCCAACTATGGCTACACCTTC
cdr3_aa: CASSSFDRANYGYTF

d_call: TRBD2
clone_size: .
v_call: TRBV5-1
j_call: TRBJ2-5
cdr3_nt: TGCGCCAGCAGCTTGGTTGCGGGGGGGCGAGAGACCCAGTACTTC
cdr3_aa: CASSLVAGGRETQYF

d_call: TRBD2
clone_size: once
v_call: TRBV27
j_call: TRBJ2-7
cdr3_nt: TGTGCCAGCAGTTTAAGCGGGGGGCTCTACGAGCAGTACTTC
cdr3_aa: CASSLSGGLYEQYF

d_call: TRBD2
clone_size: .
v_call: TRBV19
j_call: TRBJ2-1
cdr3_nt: TGTGCCAGTAGTGGCTCGGGGGGGCTCTACAATGAGCAGTTCTTC
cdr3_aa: CASSGSGGLYNEQFF

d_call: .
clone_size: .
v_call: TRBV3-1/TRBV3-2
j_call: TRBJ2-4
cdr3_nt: TGTGCCAGCAGCCAAGGGGACTGGGGCATTCAGTACTTC
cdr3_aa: CASSQGDWGIQYF

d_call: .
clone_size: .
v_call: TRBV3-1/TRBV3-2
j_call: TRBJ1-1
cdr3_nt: TGTGCCAGCAGCCTAACAGCTAACACTGAAGCTTTCTTT
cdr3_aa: CASSLTANTEAFF

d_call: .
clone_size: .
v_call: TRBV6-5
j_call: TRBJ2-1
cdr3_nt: TGTGCCAGCAGTTACTCGACAGAGCAGTTCTTC
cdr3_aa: CASSYSTEQFF

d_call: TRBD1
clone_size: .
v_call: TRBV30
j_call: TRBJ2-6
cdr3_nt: TGTGCCTGGAGTGGGACAGGGTCCAGCTCTGGGGCCAACGTCCTGACTTTC
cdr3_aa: CAWSGTGSSSGANVLTF

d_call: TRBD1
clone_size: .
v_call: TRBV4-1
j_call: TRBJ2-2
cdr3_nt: TGCGCCAGCAGCCGAACAGGGGCCCCCGGGGAGCTGTTTTTT
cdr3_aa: CASSRTGAPGELFF

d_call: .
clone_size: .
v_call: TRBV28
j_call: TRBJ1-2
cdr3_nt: TGTGCCAGCAGTATCCCGCAGTGGAGTGACTATGGCTACACCTTC
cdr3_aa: CASSIPQWSDYGYTF

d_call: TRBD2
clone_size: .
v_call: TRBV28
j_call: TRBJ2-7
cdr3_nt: TGTGCCAGCAGGTCGAGACTAGCGGGGTCTTGGGAGCAGTACTTC
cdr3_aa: CASRSRLAGSWEQYF

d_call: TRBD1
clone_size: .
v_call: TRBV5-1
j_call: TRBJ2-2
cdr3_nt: TGCGCCAGCAGCTTGGAGGGACAGACTAACACCGGGGAGCTGTTTTTT
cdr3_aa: CASSLEGQTNTGELFF

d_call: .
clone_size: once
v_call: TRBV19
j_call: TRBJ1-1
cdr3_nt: TGTGCCAGTAGTGGCCGACCACAGGGTAAAGGGGCGAACACTGAAGCTTTCTTT
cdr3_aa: CASSGRPQGKGANTEAFF

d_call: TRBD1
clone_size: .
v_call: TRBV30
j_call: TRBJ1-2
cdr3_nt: TGTGCCTGGAGCATTGGGACAGTCAGAAGCTACACCTTC
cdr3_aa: CAWSIGTVRSYTF